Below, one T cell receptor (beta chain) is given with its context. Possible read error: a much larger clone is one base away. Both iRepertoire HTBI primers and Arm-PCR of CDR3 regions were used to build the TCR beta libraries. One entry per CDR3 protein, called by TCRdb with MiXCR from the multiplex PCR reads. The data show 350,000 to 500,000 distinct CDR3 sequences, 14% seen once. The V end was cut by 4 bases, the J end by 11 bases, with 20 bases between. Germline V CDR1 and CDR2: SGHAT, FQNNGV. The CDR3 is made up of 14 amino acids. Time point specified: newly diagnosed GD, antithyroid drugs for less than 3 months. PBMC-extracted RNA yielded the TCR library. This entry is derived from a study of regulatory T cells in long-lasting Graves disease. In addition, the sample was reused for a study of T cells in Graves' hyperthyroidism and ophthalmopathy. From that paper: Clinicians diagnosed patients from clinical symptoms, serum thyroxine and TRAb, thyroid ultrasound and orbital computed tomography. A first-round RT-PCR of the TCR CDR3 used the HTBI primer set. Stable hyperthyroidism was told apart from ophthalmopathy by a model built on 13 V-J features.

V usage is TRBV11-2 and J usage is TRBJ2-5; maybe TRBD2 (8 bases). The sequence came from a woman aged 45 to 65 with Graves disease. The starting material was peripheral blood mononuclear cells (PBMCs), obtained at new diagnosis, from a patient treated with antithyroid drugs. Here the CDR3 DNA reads TGTGCCAGCAGCTCGGGACTAGGGGGCAATGAGCAGTACTTC. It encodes CASSSGLGGNEQYF.